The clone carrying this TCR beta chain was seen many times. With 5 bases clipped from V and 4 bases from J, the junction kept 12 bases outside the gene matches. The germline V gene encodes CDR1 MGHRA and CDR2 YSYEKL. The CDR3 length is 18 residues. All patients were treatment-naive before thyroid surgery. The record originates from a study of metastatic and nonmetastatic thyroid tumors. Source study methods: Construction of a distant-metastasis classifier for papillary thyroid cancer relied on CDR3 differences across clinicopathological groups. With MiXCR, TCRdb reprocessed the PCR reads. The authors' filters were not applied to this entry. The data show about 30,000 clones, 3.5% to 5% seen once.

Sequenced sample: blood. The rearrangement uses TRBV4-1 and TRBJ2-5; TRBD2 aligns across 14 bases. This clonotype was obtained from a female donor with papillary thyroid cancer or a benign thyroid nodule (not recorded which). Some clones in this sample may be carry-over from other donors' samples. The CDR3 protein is CASSTRLAGGPLGETQYF. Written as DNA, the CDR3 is TGCGCCAGCAGCACCCGACTAGCGGGAGGGCCTTTGGGAGAGACCCAGTACTTC.